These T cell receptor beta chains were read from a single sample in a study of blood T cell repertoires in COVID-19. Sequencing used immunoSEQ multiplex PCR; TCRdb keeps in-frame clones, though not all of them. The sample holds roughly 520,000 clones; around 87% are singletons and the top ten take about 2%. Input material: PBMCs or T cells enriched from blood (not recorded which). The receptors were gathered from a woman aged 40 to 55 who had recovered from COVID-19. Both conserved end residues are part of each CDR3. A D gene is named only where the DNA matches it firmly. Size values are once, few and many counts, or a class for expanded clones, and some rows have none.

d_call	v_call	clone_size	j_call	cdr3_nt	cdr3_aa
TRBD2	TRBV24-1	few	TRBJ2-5	TGTGCCACCAGTGATTATGGTAGCGGGAGAGAGACCCAGTACTTC	CATSDYGSGRETQYF
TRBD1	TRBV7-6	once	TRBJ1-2	TGTGCCAGCAGCCCTCAGACAGGGGGCTACGACTATGGCTACACCTTC	CASSPQTGGYDYGYTF
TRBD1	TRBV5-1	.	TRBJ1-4	TGCGCCAGCAGCGCTCCGGGACAGGCTAATGAAAAACTGTTTTTT	CASSAPGQANEKLFF
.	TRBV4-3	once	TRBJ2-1	TGCGCCAGCAGCCAAGAACCTCCAGGCCATAACAATGAGCAGTTCTTC	CASSQEPPGHNNEQFF
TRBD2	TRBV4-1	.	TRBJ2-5	TGCGCCAGCAGCCAGGGGGGACTAGCGGGTAGGGGTCAAGAGACCCAGTACTTC	CASSQGGLAGRGQETQYF
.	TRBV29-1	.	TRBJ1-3	TGCAGCGTTGTAGGAGGCTCCGACTCTGGAAACACCATATATTTT	CSVVGGSDSGNTIYF
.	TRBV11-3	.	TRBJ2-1	TGTGCCAGCACTCCAGGGGAACTCTTAAATCCGGATGAGCAGTTCTTC	CASTPGELLNPDEQFF
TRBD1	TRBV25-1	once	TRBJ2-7	TGTGCCAGCAGTGACCGGGACAGGGCCTCCTACGAGCAGTACTTC	CASSDRDRASYEQYF
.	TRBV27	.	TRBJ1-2	TGTGCCAGCAGGAAATCGACAGCAGGATATGGCTACACCTTC	CASRKSTAGYGYTF
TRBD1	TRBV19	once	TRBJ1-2	TGTGCCAGTAGTACCCGGGACAGTCACTATGGCTACACCTTC	CASSTRDSHYGYTF
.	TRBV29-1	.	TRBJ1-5	TGCAGCGTTGGACAGAAAGATCAGCCCCAGCATTTT	CSVGQKDQPQHF
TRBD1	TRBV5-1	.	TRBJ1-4	TGCGCCAGCAGCTTTAGACAGGGGACGACTAATGAAAAACTGTTTTTT	CASSFRQGTTNEKLFF
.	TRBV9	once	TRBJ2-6	TGTGCCAGCAGCGTGGGGGGATCTGGGGCCAACGTCCTGACTTTC	CASSVGGSGANVLTF
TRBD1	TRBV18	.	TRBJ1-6	TGTGCCAGCTCACTCCGACAGGGGGCTAGTAATTCACCCCTCCACTTT	CASSLRQGASNSPLHF
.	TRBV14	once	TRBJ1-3	TGTGCCAGCAGCCAACACCGGGGGGGCACTGGAAACACCATATATTTT	CASSQHRGGTGNTIYF
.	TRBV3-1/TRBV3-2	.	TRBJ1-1	TGTGCCAGCAGCCAAGGGACGGCAGGGACTGAAGCTTTCTTT	CASSQGTAGTEAFF
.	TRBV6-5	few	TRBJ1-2	TGTGCCAGCAGTTACTCACCAGAAACTAACTATGGCTACACCTTC	CASSYSPETNYGYTF
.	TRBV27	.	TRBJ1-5	TGTGCCAGCAGTTTCAGTAGCAATCAGCCCCAGCATTTT	CASSFSSNQPQHF